This TCR beta chain was sequenced for a study of blood T cell repertoires in COVID-19. Study summary: Donors in the United States, Italy and Spain gave samples during acute or convalescent COVID-19. Sources were T cells, B-cell-depleted T cells, or PBMCs; the material itself was cDNA or gDNA.

In this sample, this clone turned up once. Per the authors' pipeline: For nucleated cells, counts were estimated from reference gene primer amplification. The data were produced by immunoSEQ multiplex PCR, yet TCRdb's version contains in-frame clones alone and is incomplete. The V and J calls and clone size are taken from that table; D and trimming were inferred from the DNA. The table includes roughly 24,000 clones, approximately 84% detected once. The junction had 10 bases not matched to a gene; V was cut back by 4 bases and J by 10 bases. This CDR3 contains 15 residues. Germline CDR1 reads SGHAT; CDR2 reads FQNNGV.

The chain uses TRBV11-2 and TRBJ1-6; 7 nucleotides match TRBD1. Sequenced material: peripheral blood. This TCR was sampled from a woman of 80 years or more with acute or convalescent COVID-19. The CDR3 DNA reads as TGTGCCAGCAGCTCGCAGGGGGGTTCAGTGTCACCCCTCCACTTT. This encodes CASSSQGGSVSPLHF.